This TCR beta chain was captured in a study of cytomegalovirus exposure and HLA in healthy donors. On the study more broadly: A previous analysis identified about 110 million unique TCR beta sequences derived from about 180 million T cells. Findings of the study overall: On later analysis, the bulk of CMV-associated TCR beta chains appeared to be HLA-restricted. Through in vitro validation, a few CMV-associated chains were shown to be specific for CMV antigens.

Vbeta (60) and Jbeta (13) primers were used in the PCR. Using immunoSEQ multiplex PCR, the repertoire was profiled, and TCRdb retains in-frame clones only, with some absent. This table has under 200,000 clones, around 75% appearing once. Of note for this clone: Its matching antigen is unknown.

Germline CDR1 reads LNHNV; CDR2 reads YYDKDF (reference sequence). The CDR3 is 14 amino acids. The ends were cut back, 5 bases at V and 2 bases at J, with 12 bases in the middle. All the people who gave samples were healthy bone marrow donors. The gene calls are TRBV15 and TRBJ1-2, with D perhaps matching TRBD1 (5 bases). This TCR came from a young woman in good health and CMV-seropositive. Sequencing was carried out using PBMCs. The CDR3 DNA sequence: TGTGCCACCAGCGGTTGGGGGGAAAACTATGGCTACACCTTC. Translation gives CATSGWGENYGYTF.